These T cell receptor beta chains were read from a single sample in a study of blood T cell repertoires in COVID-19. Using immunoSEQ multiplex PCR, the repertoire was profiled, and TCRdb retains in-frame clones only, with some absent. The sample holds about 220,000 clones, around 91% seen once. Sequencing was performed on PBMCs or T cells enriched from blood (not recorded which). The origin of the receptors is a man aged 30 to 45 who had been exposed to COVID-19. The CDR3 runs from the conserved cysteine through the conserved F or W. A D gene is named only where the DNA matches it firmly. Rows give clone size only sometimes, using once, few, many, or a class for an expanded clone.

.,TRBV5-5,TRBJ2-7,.,TGTGCCAGCAGCTTGGAACCGAGCTCCTACGAGCAGTACTTC,CASSLEPSSYEQYF
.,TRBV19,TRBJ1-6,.,TGTGCCAGTCGAGTCGGACAGTCAAACTATAATTCACCCCTCCACTTT,CASRVGQSNYNSPLHF
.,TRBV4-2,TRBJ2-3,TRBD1,TGTGCCAGCAGCCAATTAAAGGCCGCCGGGACAGGGTTCACAGATACGCAGTATTTT,CASSQLKAAGTGFTDTQYF
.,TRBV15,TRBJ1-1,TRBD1,TGTGCCACCAGCAGAGGACAGGGTGGGGTGAACACTGAAGCTTTCTTT,CATSRGQGGVNTEAFF
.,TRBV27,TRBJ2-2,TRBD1,TGTGCCAGCAGTCCAATCGCCGGGACAGGGAGTCTGTTTTTT,CASSPIAGTGSLFF
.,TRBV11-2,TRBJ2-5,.,TGTGCCAGCAGCTCTGCTCGGGAGACCCAGTACTTC,CASSSARETQYF
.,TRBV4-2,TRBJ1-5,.,TGTGCCAGCAGCCAAGATACCGGGGTAGGTCAGCCCCAGCATTTT,CASSQDTGVGQPQHF
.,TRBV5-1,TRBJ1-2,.,TGCGCCAGCATGGGGAACAGGGCCTATGGCTACACCTTC,CASMGNRAYGYTF
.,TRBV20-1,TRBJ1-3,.,TGCAGTGCTAGTCCGGCGGTAGCCTCTGGAAACACCATATATTTT,CSASPAVASGNTIYF
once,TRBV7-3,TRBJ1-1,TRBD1,TGTGCCAGCAGCGTACCGCGGGGGACAGGACGCACTGAAGCTTTCTTT,CASSVPRGTGRTEAFF
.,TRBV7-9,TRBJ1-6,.,TGTGCCAGCAGCTTTAGAAATTCACCCCTCCACTTT,CASSFRNSPLHF
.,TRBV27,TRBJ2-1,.,TGTGCCAGCACGTCAGGGGTGGGAAATGAGCAGTTCTTC,CASTSGVGNEQFF
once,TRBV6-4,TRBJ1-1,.,TGTGCCAGCAGTGAGGCAGAAAACACTGAAGCTTTCTTT,CASSEAENTEAFF
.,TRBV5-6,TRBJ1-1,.,TGTGCCAGCAGTTTTCCCCGGGGTTATACTGAAGCTTTCTTT,CASSFPRGYTEAFF
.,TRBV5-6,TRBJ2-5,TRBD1,TGTGCCAGCAGCAGGGGGCACGGAGAGACCCAGTACTTC,CASSRGHGETQYF
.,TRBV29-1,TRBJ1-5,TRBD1,TGCAGCGCCCAGGGGGGTGGCAATCAGCCCCAGCATTTT,CSAQGGGNQPQHF
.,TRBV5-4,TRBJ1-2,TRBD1,TGTGCCAGCAGCCTCCGACAGGGTGCCTATGGCTACACCTTC,CASSLRQGAYGYTF
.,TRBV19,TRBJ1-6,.,TGTGCCAGTAGCCTAAGCTCCTATAATTCACCCCTCCACTTT,CASSLSSYNSPLHF
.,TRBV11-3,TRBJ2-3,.,TGTGCCAGCACTCTACCCTCGGAGGGAACAGATACGCAGTATTTT,CASTLPSEGTDTQYF
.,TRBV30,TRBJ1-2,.,TGTGCCTGGAGCCCCCGGCAGGGGTTCGGCTACACCTTC,CAWSPRQGFGYTF
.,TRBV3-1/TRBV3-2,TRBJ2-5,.,TGTGCCAGCAGCCAAGGGAGCGAGCGAGAGACCCAGTACTTC,CASSQGSERETQYF
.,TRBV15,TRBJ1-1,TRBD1,TGTGCCACCAGCTGGGACAGGGGGAACACTGAAGCTTTCTTT,CATSWDRGNTEAFF
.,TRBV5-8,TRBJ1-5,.,TGTGCCAGCAGCTTGGAAGGATATTCGCGGCAGCCCCAGCATTTT,CASSLEGYSRQPQHF
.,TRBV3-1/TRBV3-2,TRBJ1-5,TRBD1,TGTGCCAGCAGCCAGGGACAGCATCAGCCCCAGCATTTT,CASSQGQHQPQHF
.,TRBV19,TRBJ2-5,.,TGTGCTGTGGGACATCACCAAGAGACCCAGTACTTC,CAVGHHQETQYF